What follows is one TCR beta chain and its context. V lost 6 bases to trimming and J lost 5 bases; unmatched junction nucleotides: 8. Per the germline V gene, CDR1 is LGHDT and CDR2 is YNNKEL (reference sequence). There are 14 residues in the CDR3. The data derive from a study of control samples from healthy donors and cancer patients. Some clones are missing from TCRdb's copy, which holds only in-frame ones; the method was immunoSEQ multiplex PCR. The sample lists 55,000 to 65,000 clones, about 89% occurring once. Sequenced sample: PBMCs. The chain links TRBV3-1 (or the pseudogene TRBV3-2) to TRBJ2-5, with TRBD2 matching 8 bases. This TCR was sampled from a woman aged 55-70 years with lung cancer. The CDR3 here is CASRRTGGEETQYF. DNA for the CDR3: TGTGCCAGCAGGCGGACCGGGGGGGAGGAGACCCAGTACTTC.